Shown below are 14 T cell receptor beta chains from a single sample sequenced in a study of shared clonotypes between healthy human individuals. Using immunoSEQ multiplex PCR, the repertoire was profiled, and TCRdb retains in-frame clones only, with some absent. The sample includes roughly 490,000 clones, 79% of them seen just once. The sample was PBMCs. The receptors were gathered from a woman in her thirties or forties in good health. Some clones in this sample may be carry-over from other donors' samples.

This clone showed up many times. The chain is built from TRBV2 and TRBJ1-5; the match to TRBD1 covers 9 bases. Germline-derived CDR1 and CDR2 are SNHLY and FYNNEI. The V segment lost 5 bases and the J segment 3 bases; nucleotides outside the gene matches: 5. There are 15 residues in the CDR3. CDR3 sequence: CASSRDRASNQPQHF. CDR3 nucleotide sequence: TGTGCCAGCAGTCGGGACAGGGCCTCCAATCAGCCCCAGCATTTT. The complete variable domain, with remaining parts taken from reference TRBV2 and TRBJ1-5, reads EPEVTQTPSHQVTQMGQEVILRCVPISNHLYFYWYRQILGQKVEFLVSFYNNEISEKSEIFDDQFSVERPDGSNFTLKIRSTKLEDSAMYFCASSRDRASNQPQHFGDGTRLSIL.

The chain is built from TRBV7-2 and TRBJ2-5; 7 positions agree with TRBD2. This CDR3 region has 18 residues. The J segment lost 2 bases and the V segment lost 0 bases, leaving 12 bases of the junction unmatched. The germline V gene has CDR1 SGHTA and CDR2 FQGNSA. CDR3 DNA: TGTGCCAGCAGCTTAGCCTTCGCTAGCGGCACTACTCAAGAGACCCAGTACTTC. Translation: CASSLAFASGTTQETQYF.

The CDR3, as DNA: TGTGCCAGCAGTTATGGGGCCAGCGGAACCGGGGAGCTGTTTTTT. Translating gives CASSYGASGTGELFF. This rearrangement joins TRBV6-6 to TRBJ2-2; possibly TRBD1 or TRBD2 for D (5 bases each). The CDR3 consists of 15 residues. V lost 3 bases and J lost 5, with 13 bases in between. Germline V gene sequence: CDR1 MNHNY, CDR2 SVGAGI (reference sequence).

A note on this clone: This clone may be a read error of a much larger clone one base away. Other DNA sequences in this sample translate to the same CDR3. The genes are TRBV18 and TRBJ2-7, with D possibly TRBD2 on 7 matching bases. CDR3 size: 11 residues. The germline V gene encodes CDR1 KGHSH and CDR2 LQKENI. CDR3 sequence (DNA): TGCGCCAGCTCAGGGGCGCGGGAGTGGTACTTC. This gives the protein CASSGAREWYF.

This clone has a single count. The rearrangement joins TRBV19 to TRBJ1-4, with D possibly being TRBD1 (6 bases). This CDR3 region has 14 residues. The V end was cut by 6 bases, the J end by 6 bases, with 14 bases between. The germline V gene has CDR1 LNHDA and CDR2 SQIVND (reference sequence). CDR3 region: CASSQRGADEKLFF. In DNA form, the CDR3 reads TGTGCCAGTAGCCAAAGGGGGGCAGATGAAAAACTGTTTTTT.

The chain couples TRBV10-2 to TRBJ2-3; maybe TRBD1 (6 bases). V lost 6 bases, J lost 1 base, and 14 bases lay in between. Germline CDR1 and CDR2: WSHSY and SAAADI. The CDR3 is made up of 15 amino acids. Here the CDR3 reads CASRTPGAGTDTQYF. CDR3 in DNA: TGCGCCAGCAGAACTCCAGGGGCCGGCACAGATACGCAGTATTTT.

This chain links TRBV27 with TRBJ2-1; 8 bases match TRBD2. The CDR3 contains 16 residues. Trimming cost V 6 bases and J 4 bases; bases outside gene matches: 11. Germline V lookup: CDR1 MNHEY, CDR2 SMNVEV (reference sequence). The CDR3 nucleotides are TGTGCCAGCAGACAAAGTAGCGGGATACGTTACAATGAGCAGTTCTTC. Translating gives CASRQSSGIRYNEQFF.

J is TRBJ2-5 and V is TRBV30; D is uncertain. The J call may not be correct, given that the DNA end is closer to TRBJ2-7. The CDR3 extends over 13 amino acids. The germline V gene has CDR1 GTSNPN and CDR2 SVGIG (reference sequence). CDR3 coding DNA: TGTGCCTGGAGTGTAGGTTTCTCCTACGAGCAGTACTTC. This translates into CAWSVGFSYEQYF.

At least ten counts were recorded for this clone. This chain uses TRBV7-8 with TRBJ1-4; no clear D gene. Trimming removed 5 bases at V and 7 bases at J, with 8 bases between. The CDR3 covers 12 residues. CDR1 SGHVS and CDR2 FQNEAQ come from the germline V gene. CDR3 sequence reads: CASSLLGEKLFF. In nucleotides, the CDR3 is TGTGCCAGCAGCCTACTCGGTGAAAAACTGTTTTTT.

The chain has TRBV28 and TRBJ2-7; 8 nucleotides match TRBD1. CDR3 length: 12 residues. Trimming removed 6 bases from V and 6 bases from J; junction bases left unmatched: 4. Germline V gene data show CDR1 as MDHEN and CDR2 as SYDVKM. The CDR3 nucleotides are TGTGCCAGCAGCCTCGACAGGGGCGAGCAGTACTTC. Amino acids: CASSLDRGEQYF.

This chain joins TRBV19 and TRBJ2-3; 7 positions match TRBD2. J was trimmed by 5 bases and V by 8 bases; bases with no gene match: 10. Germline lookup yields CDR1 LNHDA and CDR2 SQIVND (reference sequence). This CDR3 has 14 residues. CDR3 sequence reads: CASSTSYGGDTQYF. CDR3 DNA sequence: TGTGCCAGTTCGACTAGCTACGGGGGAGATACGCAGTATTTT.

The CDR3 here is CASSVVRAQETQYF. The CDR3 DNA follows: TGCGCCAGCAGCGTCGTCCGTGCCCAAGAGACCCAGTACTTC. The chain is built from TRBV5-1 and TRBJ2-5; unclear D gene. Trimming took 4 bases from V and 1 from J, leaving 11 bases between them. The germline V gene has CDR1 SGHRS and CDR2 YFSETQ. CDR3 length equals 14 residues. The full variable domain, completed using reference TRBV5-1 and TRBJ2-5, is KAGVTQTPRYLIKTRGQQVTLSCSPISGHRSVSWYQQTPGQGLQFLFEYFSETQRNKGNFPGRFSGRQFSNSRSEMNVSTLELGDSALYLCASSVVRAQETQYFGPGTRLLVL.

As concerns this clone: The same CDR3 arises from other DNA sequences in this sample as well. The V gene is TRBV7-9, the J gene TRBJ2-3; tentative D call: TRBD2 (5 bases). Germline V gene data show CDR1 as SEHNR and CDR2 as FQNEAQ (reference sequence). CDR3 size: 12 residues. With 5 bases removed from V and 6 bases from J, the gap between germline ends came to 9 bases. The CDR3 here is CASSPGSDTQYF. The CDR3 DNA is TGTGCCAGCAGCCCGGGATCTGATACGCAGTATTTT.

The genes are TRBV18 and TRBJ2-7, with TRBD1 as a possible D gene (6 bases). The CDR3 is made up of 14 amino acids. V was cut by 1 base and J by 2 bases, with 9 bases left in between. Germline V gene lookup returns CDR1 KGHSH and CDR2 LQKENI. The CDR3 protein is CASSPRQEAYEQYF. CDR3 nucleotides: TGTGCCAGCTCACCACGACAGGAGGCCTACGAGCAGTACTTC.